The entry that follows covers one TCR beta chain sequence. Antigen: not known. This specimen belongs to a study of cytomegalovirus exposure and HLA in healthy donors. Turning to the study itself: Genotyping showed around 80% of fewer than 500 donors falling in the Caucasian-associated ancestry cluster.

CDR3 length: 14 amino acids. Germline V lookup: CDR1 SNHLY, CDR2 FYNNEI. Trimming took 10 bases from V and 6 from J, leaving 21 bases between them. A multiplex PCR was run with 60 Vbeta primers and 13 Jbeta primers. Data came from immunoSEQ multiplex PCR; TCRdb stores just in-frame clones and leaves some out. The table has 85,000 to 100,000 clones, over 60% seen once. Study-wide results and caveats: Later work found that TCR association rates differed between HLA loci; DRB1 had the most and HLA-C the fewest.

This receptor was obtained from a man between 60 and 70 years old in good health and CMV-seropositive. Material: PBMCs. The genes are TRBV2 and TRBJ1-1; D possibly corresponds to TRBD1 (5 bases). The CDR3 loop reads CATLGGGRGAEAFF. The CDR3 DNA sequence: TGTGCCACGCTGGGGGGGGGAAGAGGCGCTGAAGCTTTCTTT.